This T cell receptor beta chain was sequenced in a study of monozygotic twins with inflammatory bowel disease. Study-wide results and limits: IBD patients shared fewer clonotypes with others than healthy twins, especially with disease activity. The authors note that differing immunosuppressive treatments may have added variability to patient repertoires.

In germline, CDR1 is LNHNV, CDR2 YYDKDF (reference sequence). The CDR3 loop spans 14 amino acids. Regarding this clonotype: As yet, its antigen is unknown.

Investigators extracted total RNA from whole blood and did not sort T cells. Template switching was used to attach UMIs, which incorporated a 6-nucleotide sample barcode. Reanalyzing the 5' RACE reads, TCRdb keeps one entry per CDR3 protein, without DNA. This sample's table reports approximately 160,000 distinct CDR3 sequences. The chain uses TRBV15 and TRBJ1-2; the D call from TCRdb, TRBD1, cannot be confirmed without DNA. Sequencing used blood. This receptor was identified in a human donor with ulcerative colitis or Crohn's disease, or a healthy co-twin of an affected twin (not recorded which). CDR3: CATSRGTGDDGYTF. The full variable domain, in which reference TRBV15 and TRBJ1-2 provide the parts outside the CDR3, is DAMVIQNPRYQVTQFGKPVTLSCSQTLNHNVMYWYQQKSSQAPKLLFHYYDKDFNNEADTPDNFQSRRPNTSFCFLDIRSPGLGDTAMYLCATSRGTGDDGYTFGSGTRLTVV.